Each of the 13 T cell receptor beta chains below was sequenced from the same sample in a study of blood T cells in healthy people across ages. Together with a sample-barcoded 5' primer, a J-beta primer mix was included in a second PCR lasting about 6 to 12 cycles. MiXCR was run by TCRdb on the 5' RACE reads, yielding one entry per CDR3 protein. The table shows more than 1,400,000 distinct CDR3 sequences, with roughly 40% occurring only once. The sample was blood. Receptor source: a woman younger than 30 in good health.

This clonotype was detected many times. The V call is TRBV5-1, the J call TRBJ2-1; D might be TRBD2 (6 bases). Germline V gene lookup returns CDR1 SGHRS and CDR2 YFSETQ. Trimming removed 0 bases from V and 4 bases from J, with 11 bases in between. This CDR3 has 15 amino acids. The DNA for the CDR3 is TGCGCCAGCAGCTTGGATGGGACTGATTACAATGAGCAGTTCTTC. Translated: CASSLDGTDYNEQFF. The variable domain in full, with the rest retrieved from reference TRBV5-1 and TRBJ2-1, is KAGVTQTPRYLIKTRGQQVTLSCSPISGHRSVSWYQQTPGQGLQFLFEYFSETQRNKGNFPGRFSGRQFSNSRSEMNVSTLELGDSALYLCASSLDGTDYNEQFFGPGTRLTVL.

J is TRBJ2-1 and V is TRBV2; D possibly corresponds to TRBD2 (5 bases). Germline V gene sequence: CDR1 SNHLY, CDR2 FYNNEI. The CDR3 has 14 residues. Trimming shortened V by 10 bases and J by 3 bases, and 16 bases separated the two germline ends. CDR3: CATRGGIIYNEQFF. DNA for the CDR3: TGTGCCACTCGGGGTGGCATCATCTACAATGAGCAGTTCTTC.

The chain carries TRBV6-1 and TRBJ2-1; D possibly matches TRBD1 or TRBD2 (5 bases each). Germline V lookup: CDR1 MNHNS, CDR2 SASEGT. The CDR3 is 14 residues long. V was cut by 5 bases and J by 8 bases, with 16 bases left in between. CDR3 residues: CASSTQGPGDEQFF. CDR3 nucleotide sequence: TGTGCCAGCAGTACCCAGGGACCCGGGGATGAGCAGTTCTTC.

The gene calls are TRBV24-1 and TRBJ2-7; D might be TRBD1 or TRBD2, each matching 6 bases. Trimming removed 4 bases at V and 5 bases at J, with 11 bases between. The length of the CDR3 is 13 residues. Germline V gives CDR1 KGHDR, CDR2 SFDVKD. CDR3 DNA sequence: TGTGCCACCAGTGAAGCCGGGGGCCACGAGCAGTACTTC. Protein sequence: CATSEAGGHEQYF.

This clonotype was observed a few times. V usage is TRBV29-1 and J usage is TRBJ2-7, with TRBD1 matching over 7 bases. The CDR3 has 15 amino acids. Germline V gives CDR1 SQVTM, CDR2 ANQGSEA. V shed 6 bases, J shed 3 bases, and the junction held 14 bases outside the gene matches. CDR3 residues: CSVLFGDRPIYEQYF. In DNA, the CDR3 is TGCAGCGTCCTTTTTGGGGACAGACCGATCTACGAGCAGTACTTC.

On this clonotype: It may be a read error: a sequence one base away is much more abundant. This rearrangement joins TRBV5-1 to TRBJ2-1; TRBD1 might be the D (7 bases). The germline gives CDR1 SGHRS, CDR2 YFSETQ. The V end was cut by 0 bases, the J end by 9 bases, with 28 bases between. The CDR3 covers 19 residues. The CDR3 protein is CASSLGQGLLEGGVGEQFF. CDR3 DNA: TGCGCCAGCAGCTTGGGACAGGGTCTCCTAGAGGGAGGAGTCGGTGAGCAGTTCTTC.

This clonotype has a handful of counts. The CDR3: CASSLEAKQGRAAFF. The CDR3 DNA reads TGTGCCAGCAGCTTGGAGGCCAAACAGGGTCGAGCGGCTTTCTTT. The chain uses TRBV5-5 and TRBJ1-1, with a weak D call TRBD1 (6 bases). The CDR3 consists of 15 residues. The V gene's germline CDR1 is SGHKS and CDR2 YYEKEE (reference sequence). The V end was cut by 0 bases, the J end by 11 bases, with 20 bases between.

This clonotype showed up just a few times. V gene TRBV4-2 combines with J gene TRBJ2-5; perhaps TRBD2 as D (6 bases). The V gene lost 0 bases and the J gene lost 1 base, with 12 bases spanning the gap. Looked up from germline, CDR1 is LGHNA and CDR2 is YNFKEQ. The CDR3 is made up of 16 amino acids. For the CDR3, the DNA is TGTGCCAGCAGCCAAGATTCCGGGACTGTCCAAGAGACCCAGTACTTC. Encoded protein: CASSQDSGTVQETQYF.

The chain links TRBV11-2 to TRBJ2-1, with 10 nucleotides matching TRBD1. Per germline, CDR1 SGHAT and CDR2 FQNNGV. CDR3 size: 17 residues. The V segment lost 0 bases and the J segment 9 bases; nucleotides outside the gene matches: 11. CDR3 bases: TGTGCCAGCAGCTTAGAAATGGGGGACAGGGGAATAGGTGAGCAGTTCTTC. Translated, it gives CASSLEMGDRGIGEQFF.

The sample holds a few counts of this clonotype. This chain uses TRBV2 with TRBJ2-3; D remains ambiguous. CDR1 and CDR2 (germline): SNHLY, FYNNEI. V lost 3 bases, J lost 1 base, and 8 bases lay in between. The CDR3 loop spans 14 amino acids. The CDR3 nucleotides are TGTGCCAGCAGTGATCGGCGCGGCACAGATACGCAGTATTTT. Translated, it gives CASSDRRGTDTQYF.

This rearrangement joins TRBV5-1 to TRBJ2-3; D assignment may be TRBD1 or TRBD2 (5 bases each). Germline loops: CDR1 SGHRS, CDR2 YFSETQ. Deletions cut 6 bases from V and 3 bases from J, with 14 bases between. The length of the CDR3 is 14 residues. CDR3 protein: CASMAGQGTDTQYF. The CDR3 region has the DNA TGCGCCAGCATGGCGGGCCAGGGTACAGATACGCAGTATTTT.

This clonotype showed up just a few times. The chain carries TRBV7-8 and TRBJ2-1; tentative D call: TRBD2 (5 bases). Between the trimmed V and J ends, which lost 0 bases and 8 bases, there was a span of 11 bases. There are 14 residues in the CDR3. The germline V gene has CDR1 SGHVS and CDR2 FQNEAQ. The CDR3 DNA follows: TGTGCCAGCAGCTTAGCGGGCCGTAGCGATGAGCAGTTCTTC. It yields the protein CASSLAGRSDEQFF. The entire variable domain, with the rest obtained from reference TRBV7-8 and TRBJ2-1, is as follows: GAGVSQSPRYKVAKRGQDVALRCDPISGHVSLFWYQQALGQGPEFLTYFQNEAQLDKSGLPSDRFFAERPEGSVSTLKIQRTQQEDSAVYLCASSLAGRSDEQFFGPGTRLTVL.

This clonotype was recorded a few times. The chain has TRBV7-3 and TRBJ1-1; 7 nucleotides line up with TRBD1. This CDR3 is 15 amino acids long. After removal of 5 bases from V and 1 base from J, the junction contained 7 bases not matched to a gene. Germline assignment: CDR1 SGHTA and CDR2 FQGTGA. CDR3 in amino acids: CASSIRPGGNTEAFF. CDR3 bases: TGTGCCAGCAGCATCAGGCCAGGGGGGAACACTGAAGCTTTCTTT.